A single sample is the source of the 3 T cell receptor beta chains below, sequenced in a study of cytomegalovirus exposure and HLA in healthy donors. PCR primers comprised 60 Vbeta and 13 Jbeta primers. Method: immunoSEQ multiplex PCR; TCRdb's copy keeps in-frame clones and lacks some. The sample shows about 190,000 clones, roughly 80% of them seen only once. Material: PBMCs. These receptors originate from a man aged 45-65 years in good health and CMV-seronegative.

V gene TRBV14 combines with J gene TRBJ2-7; maybe TRBD1 (6 bases). This CDR3 has 15 residues. V shed 4 bases and J shed 5 bases, with 18 bases lying between them. The germline CDR1 and CDR2 sequences are SGHDN and FVKESK. In DNA, the CDR3 is TGTGCCAGCAGCCGCCTCTCAGTACAGGGTGACGAGCAGTACTTC. It yields the protein CASSRLSVQGDEQYF.

Here the CDR3 DNA reads TGTGCCAGCAGCTCTCGGGACAGTTATGGCTACACCTTC. It yields the protein CASSSRDSYGYTF. The chain is built from TRBV7-2 and TRBJ1-2; TRBD1 agrees at 7 bases. The V segment lost 4 bases and the J segment 5 bases; nucleotides outside the gene matches: 4. Per germline, CDR1 SGHTA and CDR2 FQGNSA. This CDR3 region has 13 residues.

J is TRBJ1-6 and V is TRBV13; D perhaps matches TRBD1 (5 bases). This CDR3 has 15 amino acids. With 4 bases removed from V and 7 bases from J, the gap between germline ends came to 14 bases. CDR1 is PRHDT and CDR2 is FYEKMQ in the germline V gene (reference sequence). This CDR3 is CASSSDSLGNSPLHF. The CDR3 bases are TGTGCCAGCAGCTCTGACAGCCTTGGGAATTCACCCCTCCACTTT.